This T cell receptor beta chain came from a study of a mutant IDH1 vaccine in newly diagnosed glioma. A note on this clone: The antigen is undetermined.

Some clones are missing from TCRdb's copy, which holds only in-frame ones; the method was immunoSEQ multiplex PCR. Among about 42,000 clones listed, roughly 84% were seen once. With V trimmed by 0 bases and J by 5 bases, 3 bases remained unmatched. CDR1 and CDR2 from the germline V gene are SGHNT and YYREEE (reference sequence). CDR3 length: 14 residues. Time point indicated: week 35, safety follow-up. Vaccination comprised doses that each held 300 ug of mutant IDH1 20-mer peptide, plus topical imiquimod. Source: PBMCs, taken from a glioma patient whose treatment included an IDH1 peptide vaccine. The receptor was derived from a woman in her forties or fifties with glioma. This rearrangement joins TRBV5-4 to TRBJ2-7; 9 bases fit TRBD1. The CDR3 sequence: CASSLVDRGNEQYF. The CDR3 DNA reads TGTGCCAGCAGCTTGGTCGACAGGGGGAACGAGCAGTACTTC.